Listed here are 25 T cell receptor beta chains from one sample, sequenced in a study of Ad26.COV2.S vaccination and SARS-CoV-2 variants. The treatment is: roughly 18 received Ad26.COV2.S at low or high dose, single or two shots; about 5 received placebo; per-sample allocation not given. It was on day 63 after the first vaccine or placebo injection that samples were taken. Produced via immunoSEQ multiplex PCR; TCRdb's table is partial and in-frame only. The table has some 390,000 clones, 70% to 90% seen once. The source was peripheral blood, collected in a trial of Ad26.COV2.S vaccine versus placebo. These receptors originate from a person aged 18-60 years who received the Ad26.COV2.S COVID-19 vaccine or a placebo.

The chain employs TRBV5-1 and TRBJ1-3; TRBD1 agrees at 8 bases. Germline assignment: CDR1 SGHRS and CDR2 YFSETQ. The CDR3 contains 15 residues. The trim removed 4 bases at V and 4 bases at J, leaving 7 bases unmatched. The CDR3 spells CASSVGGQGGNTIYF. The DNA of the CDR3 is TGCGCCAGCAGCGTTGGCGGACAGGGAGGAAACACCATATATTTT.

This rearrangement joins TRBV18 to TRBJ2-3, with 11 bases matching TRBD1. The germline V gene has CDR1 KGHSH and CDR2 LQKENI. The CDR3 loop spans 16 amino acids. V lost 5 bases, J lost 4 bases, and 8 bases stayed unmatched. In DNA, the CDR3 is TGTGCCAGCTCAGGGCCGGGACAGGGGGGCCCAGATACGCAGTATTTT. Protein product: CASSGPGQGGPDTQYF.

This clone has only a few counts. This chain's CDR3 is CASSGTGPLNTEAFF. The CDR3 DNA reads TGTGCCAGCAGCGGCACCGGGCCCCTGAACACTGAAGCTTTCTTT. The chain has TRBV13 and TRBJ1-1; the D is unclear. V lost 5 bases, J lost 0 bases, and 13 bases lay in between. Germline values: CDR1 PRHDT, CDR2 FYEKMQ (reference sequence). This CDR3 region has 15 residues.

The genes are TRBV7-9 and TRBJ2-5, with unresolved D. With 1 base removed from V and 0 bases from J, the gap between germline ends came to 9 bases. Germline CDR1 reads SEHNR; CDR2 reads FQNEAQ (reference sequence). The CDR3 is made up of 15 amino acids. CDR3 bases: TGTGCCAGCAGCTTAGTCAGACTTTACCAAGAGACCCAGTACTTC. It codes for CASSLVRLYQETQYF.

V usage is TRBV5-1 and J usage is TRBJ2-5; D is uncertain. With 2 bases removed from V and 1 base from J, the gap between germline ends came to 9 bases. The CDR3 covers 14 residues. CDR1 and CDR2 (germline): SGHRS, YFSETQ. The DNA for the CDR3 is TGCGCCAGCAGCTTTCGAAACAGCCAAGAGACCCAGTACTTC. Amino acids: CASSFRNSQETQYF.

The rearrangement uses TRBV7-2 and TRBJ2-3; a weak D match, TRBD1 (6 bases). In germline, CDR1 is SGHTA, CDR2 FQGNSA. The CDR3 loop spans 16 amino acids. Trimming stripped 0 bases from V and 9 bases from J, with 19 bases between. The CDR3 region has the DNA TGTGCCAGCAGCTTAGCGGGGGTGGGGGCCAGTCGCACGCAGTATTTT. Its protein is CASSLAGVGASRTQYF.

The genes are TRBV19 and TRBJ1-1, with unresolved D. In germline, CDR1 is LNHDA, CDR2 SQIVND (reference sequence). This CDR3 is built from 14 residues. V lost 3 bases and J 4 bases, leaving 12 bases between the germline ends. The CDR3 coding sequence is TGTGCCAGTAGTATTCCGTGGGAATCCACTGAAGCTTTCTTT. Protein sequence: CASSIPWESTEAFF.

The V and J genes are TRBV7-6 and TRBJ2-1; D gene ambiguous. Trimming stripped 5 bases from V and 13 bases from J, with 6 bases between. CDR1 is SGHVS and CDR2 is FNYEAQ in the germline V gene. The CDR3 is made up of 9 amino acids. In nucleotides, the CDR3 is TGTGCCAGCAGCCCATACCAGTTCTTC. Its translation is CASSPYQFF.

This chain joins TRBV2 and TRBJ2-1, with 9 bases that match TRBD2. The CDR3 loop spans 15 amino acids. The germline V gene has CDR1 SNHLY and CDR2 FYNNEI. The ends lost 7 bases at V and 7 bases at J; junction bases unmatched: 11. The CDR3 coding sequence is TGTGCCAGCAAACTGGCGGGGGGGCCTGGGAATGAGCAGTTCTTC. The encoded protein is CASKLAGGPGNEQFF.

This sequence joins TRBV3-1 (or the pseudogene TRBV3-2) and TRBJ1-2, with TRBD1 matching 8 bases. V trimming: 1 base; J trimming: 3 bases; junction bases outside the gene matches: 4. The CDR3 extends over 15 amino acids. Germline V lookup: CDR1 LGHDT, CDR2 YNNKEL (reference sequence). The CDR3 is CASSQGWTGHYGYTF. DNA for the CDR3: TGTGCCAGCAGCCAAGGCTGGACAGGGCACTATGGCTACACCTTC.

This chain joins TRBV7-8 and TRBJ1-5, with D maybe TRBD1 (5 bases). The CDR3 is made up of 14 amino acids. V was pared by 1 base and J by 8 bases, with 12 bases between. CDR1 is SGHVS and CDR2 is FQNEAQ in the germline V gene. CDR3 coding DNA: TGTGCCAGCAGCTTAGTTGGTTCGGACAAGCCCCAGCATTTT. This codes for CASSLVGSDKPQHF.

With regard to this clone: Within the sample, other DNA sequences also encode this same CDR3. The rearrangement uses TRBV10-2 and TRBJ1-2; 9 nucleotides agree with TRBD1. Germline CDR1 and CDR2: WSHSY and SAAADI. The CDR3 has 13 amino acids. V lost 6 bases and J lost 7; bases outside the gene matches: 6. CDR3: CASSPGQGSGYTF. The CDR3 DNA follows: TGCGCCAGCAGCCCAGGACAGGGGAGTGGCTACACCTTC.

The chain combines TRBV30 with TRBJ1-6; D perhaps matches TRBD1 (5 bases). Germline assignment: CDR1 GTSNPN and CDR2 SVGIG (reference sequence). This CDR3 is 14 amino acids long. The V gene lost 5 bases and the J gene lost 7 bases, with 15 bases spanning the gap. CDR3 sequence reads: CAWEGQGGNSPLHF. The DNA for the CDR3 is TGTGCCTGGGAAGGGCAGGGCGGCAATTCACCCCTCCACTTT.

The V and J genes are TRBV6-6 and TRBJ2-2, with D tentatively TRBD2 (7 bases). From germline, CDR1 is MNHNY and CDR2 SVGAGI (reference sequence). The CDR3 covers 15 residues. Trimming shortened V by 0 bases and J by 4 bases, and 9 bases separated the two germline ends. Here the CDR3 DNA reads TGTGCCAGCAGTTACTCGGGGGGGCCCACCGGGGAGCTGTTTTTT. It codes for CASSYSGGPTGELFF.

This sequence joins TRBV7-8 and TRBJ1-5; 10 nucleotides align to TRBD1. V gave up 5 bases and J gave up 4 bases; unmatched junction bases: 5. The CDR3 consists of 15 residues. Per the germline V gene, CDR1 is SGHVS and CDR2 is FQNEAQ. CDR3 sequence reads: CASSIRQGANQPQHF. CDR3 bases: TGTGCCAGCAGCATTAGACAGGGGGCGAATCAGCCCCAGCATTTT.

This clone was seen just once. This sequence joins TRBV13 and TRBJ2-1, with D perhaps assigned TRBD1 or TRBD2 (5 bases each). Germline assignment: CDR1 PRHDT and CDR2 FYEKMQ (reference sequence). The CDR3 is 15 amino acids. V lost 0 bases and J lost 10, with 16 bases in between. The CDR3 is CASSLGRQGRREQFF. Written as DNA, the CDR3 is TGTGCCAGCAGCTTAGGCCGGCAGGGACGGCGCGAGCAGTTCTTC.

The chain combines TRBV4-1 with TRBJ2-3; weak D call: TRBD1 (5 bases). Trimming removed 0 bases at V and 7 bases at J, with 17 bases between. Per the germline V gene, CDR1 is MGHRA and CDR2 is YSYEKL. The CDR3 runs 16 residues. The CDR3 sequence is CASSQEVGAGTYTQYF. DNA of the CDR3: TGCGCCAGCAGCCAAGAAGTAGGGGCCGGCACGTATACGCAGTATTTT.

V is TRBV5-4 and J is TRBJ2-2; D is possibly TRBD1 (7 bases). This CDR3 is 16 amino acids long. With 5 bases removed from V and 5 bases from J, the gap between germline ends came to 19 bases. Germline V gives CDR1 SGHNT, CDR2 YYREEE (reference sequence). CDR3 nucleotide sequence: TGTGCCAGCAGGGGGGGAACAGGGGAAGGGACCGGGGAGCTGTTTTTT. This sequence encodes CASRGGTGEGTGELFF.

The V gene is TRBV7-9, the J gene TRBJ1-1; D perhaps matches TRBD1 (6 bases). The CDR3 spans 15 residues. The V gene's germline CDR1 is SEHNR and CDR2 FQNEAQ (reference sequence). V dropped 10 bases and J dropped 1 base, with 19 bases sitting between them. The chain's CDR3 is CATLGTPKKNTEAFF. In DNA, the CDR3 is TGTGCCACCCTCGGGACACCCAAAAAGAACACTGAAGCTTTCTTT.

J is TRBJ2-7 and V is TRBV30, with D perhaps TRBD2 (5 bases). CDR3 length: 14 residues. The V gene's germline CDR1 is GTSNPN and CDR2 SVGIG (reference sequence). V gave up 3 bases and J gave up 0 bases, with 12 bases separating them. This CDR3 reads CAWSADSRSYEQYF. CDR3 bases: TGTGCCTGGAGCGCGGACTCCCGCTCCTACGAGCAGTACTTC.

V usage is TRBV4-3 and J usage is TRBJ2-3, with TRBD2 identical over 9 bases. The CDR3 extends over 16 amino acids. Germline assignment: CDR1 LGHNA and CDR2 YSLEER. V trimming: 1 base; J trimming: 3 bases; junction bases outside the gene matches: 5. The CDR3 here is CASSQASGGWTDTQYF. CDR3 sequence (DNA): TGCGCCAGCAGCCAAGCCAGCGGGGGGTGGACAGATACGCAGTATTTT.

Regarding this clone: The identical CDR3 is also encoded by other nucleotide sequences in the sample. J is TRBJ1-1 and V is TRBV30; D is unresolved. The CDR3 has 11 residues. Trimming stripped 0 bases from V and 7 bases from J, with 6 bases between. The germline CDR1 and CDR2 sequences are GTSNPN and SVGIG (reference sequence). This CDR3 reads CAWSVQGEAFF. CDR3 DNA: TGTGCCTGGAGTGTACAAGGTGAAGCTTTCTTT. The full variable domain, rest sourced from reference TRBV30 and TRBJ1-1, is SQTIHQWPATLVQPVGSPLSLECTVEGTSNPNLYWYRQAAGRGLQLLFYSVGIGQISSEVPQNLSASRPQDRQFILSSKKLLLSDSGFYLCAWSVQGEAFFGQGTRLTVV.

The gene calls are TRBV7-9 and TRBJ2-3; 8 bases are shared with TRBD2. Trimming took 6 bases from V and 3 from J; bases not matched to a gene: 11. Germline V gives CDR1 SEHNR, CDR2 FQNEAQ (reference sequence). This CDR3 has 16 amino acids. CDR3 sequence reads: CASSSPGGGRTDTQYF. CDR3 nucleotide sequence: TGTGCCAGCAGTTCCCCGGGAGGGGGGAGAACAGATACGCAGTATTTT.

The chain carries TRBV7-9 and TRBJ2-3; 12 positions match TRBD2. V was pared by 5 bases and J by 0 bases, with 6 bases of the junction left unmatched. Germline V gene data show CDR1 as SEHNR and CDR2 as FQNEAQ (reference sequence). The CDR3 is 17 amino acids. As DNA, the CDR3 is TGTGCCAGCAGCCAAGGACTAGCGGGGTCTAGCACAGATACGCAGTATTTT. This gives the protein CASSQGLAGSSTDTQYF.

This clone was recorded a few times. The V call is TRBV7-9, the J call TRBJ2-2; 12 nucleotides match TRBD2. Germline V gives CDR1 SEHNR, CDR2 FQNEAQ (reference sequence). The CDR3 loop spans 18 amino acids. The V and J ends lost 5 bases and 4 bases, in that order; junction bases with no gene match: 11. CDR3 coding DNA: TGTGCCAGCAGCGCCCCCACTCGACTAGCGGGGGCCACCGGGGAGCTGTTTTTT. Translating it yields CASSAPTRLAGATGELFF.